The rows below give T cell receptor beta chains drawn from one sample of a study of human T cells and chemical hapten exposure. One entry per CDR3 protein results from TCRdb running MiXCR on the RACE reads. The sample shows under 450,000 distinct CDR3 sequences, about 6.3% of them seen only once. The sequencing used whole blood, collected in connection with sensitization to the hapten diphenylcyclopropenone (DPC). Source of these receptors: a woman aged 18 to 35 with alopecia areata. Some clones in this sample may be carry-over from other donors' samples. Each CDR3 is given with its conserved first and last residue. The D gene is left open where the match is weak. Clone size, where shown, is once, few, many, or a class for clones that have expanded.

clone_size d_call j_call v_call cdr3_nt cdr3_aa
. TRBD2 TRBJ2-3 TRBV7-2 TGTGCCAGCAGACTTCCGGGACTAGGCACAGATACGCAGTATTTT CASRLPGLGTDTQYF
. TRBD1 TRBJ1-1 TRBV6-5 TGTGCCAGCAGTTACTCCAGGGGACAGGCGGCTGAAGCTTTCTTT CASSYSRGQAAEAFF
few TRBD1 TRBJ2-2 TRBV10-3 TGTGCCATCAGCCCCGACAGGGGTTGGACCGGGGAGCTGTTTTTT CAISPDRGWTGELFF
. TRBD1 TRBJ2-4 TRBV9 TGTGCCAGCAGCGTAGAAGGGACAGGGGGCAGAAACATTCAGTACTTC CASSVEGTGGRNIQYF
few TRBD1 TRBJ2-4 TRBV4-1 TGCGCCAGCAGCCCCGCCGGGACAGGGTCTCGGATAAAAAACATTCAGTACTTC CASSPAGTGSRIKNIQYF
. . TRBJ2-7 TRBV4-1 TGCGCCAGCAGCCAAGATGGGGTGATATACGAGCAGTACTTC CASSQDGVIYEQYF
. . TRBJ1-2 TRBV18 TGTGCCAGCTCACCTGGGACGGGAACTAACTATGGCTACACCTTC CASSPGTGTNYGYTF
. . TRBJ1-1 TRBV6-2/TRBV6-3 TGTGCCAGCAGCATTGGACAGTCCCCAGCTTTCTTT CASSIGQSPAFF
few . TRBJ2-7 TRBV20-1 TGCAGTGCTACAGGGGAGGAGCAGTACTTC CSATGEEQYF
few . TRBJ2-4 TRBV7-9 TGTGCCAGCAGCCTAGACCCGGGCATTCAGTACTTC CASSLDPGIQYF
few . TRBJ1-6 TRBV7-9 TGTGCCAGCACAGAGAGGGGTTCACCCCTCCACTTT CASTERGSPLHF
few . TRBJ2-6 TRBV6-2/TRBV6-3 TGTGCCAGCAGCAAGGACAGTGCGGGGGCCAACGTCCTGACTTTC CASSKDSAGANVLTF
few . TRBJ1-1 TRBV7-6 TGTGCCAGCAGCTCTAGGGCCAGGGAGTTCCTCACTGAAGCTTTCTTT CASSSRAREFLTEAFF
few . TRBJ2-7 TRBV12-3/TRBV12-4 TGTGCCAGCAGCTCATCCGACAGCTTCTCCTACGAGCAGTACTTC CASSSSDSFSYEQYF
few . TRBJ2-7 TRBV7-3 TGTGCCAGCAGCTTAACCCCAGGGGTGGACGAGCAGTACTTC CASSLTPGVDEQYF
few TRBD1 TRBJ2-1 TRBV12-3/TRBV12-4 TGTGCCAGCAGTTTGACAGGGGACTCCTACAATGAGCAGTTCTTC CASSLTGDSYNEQFF
many . TRBJ1-2 TRBV28 TGTGCCAGCAGACGTCCCATTGTGGGCGATGGCTACACCTTC CASRRPIVGDGYTF
many TRBD1 TRBJ1-4 TRBV12-3/TRBV12-4 TGTGCCAGCAGTTGGACAGGGGTTAATGAAAAACTGTTTTTT CASSWTGVNEKLFF
few . TRBJ2-7 TRBV11-2 TGTGCCAGCAGCTCCCCGCTTTTTTGGGAGCAGTACTTC CASSSPLFWEQYF
many TRBD1 TRBJ1-5 TRBV20-1 TGCAGTGCTAGAGAGGGGACAGGGATCCGGGGCAATCAGCCCCAGCATTTT CSAREGTGIRGNQPQHF
. TRBD1 TRBJ2-6 TRBV27 TGTGCCAGCAGTTTTCTTTCGACAGGGGTGTTCTCTGGGGCCAACGTCCTGACTTTC CASSFLSTGVFSGANVLTF
many . TRBJ1-1 TRBV20-1 TGCAGCCCGATCTGGGAAACTGAAGCTTTCTTT CSPIWETEAFF
. . TRBJ2-5 TRBV5-6 TGTGCCAGCAGCTTTGACGAAGACAGCCAAGAGACCCAGTACTTC CASSFDEDSQETQYF
. . TRBJ2-1 TRBV9 TGTGCCAGCAGCGTAGATATCCGGGTGGGCTACAATGAGCAGTTCTTC CASSVDIRVGYNEQFF